These 10 T cell receptor beta chains were sequenced from one sample in a study of molecular identifiers for immune sequencing clone quantification. TCRdb used MiXCR to reprocess the PCR reads, holding one entry per CDR3 protein. The sample includes about 640,000 distinct CDR3 sequences, roughly 21% of them seen just once. The sequenced material came from naive CD8+ T cells from blood, with Jurkat cell RNA spiked in. Subset meaning: FACS-sorted CD8+CD4-CCR7+CD45RA+ naive T cells. These receptors came from a human donor in good health. Some libraries in this study had Jurkat cell RNA spiked in.

This clonotype was observed at least ten times. The gene calls are TRBV7-2 and TRBJ2-7, with 11 nucleotides matching TRBD2. This CDR3 is 15 amino acids long. In germline, CDR1 is SGHTA, CDR2 FQGNSA. V shed 4 bases, J shed 2 bases, and the junction held 4 bases outside the gene matches. The CDR3 reads CASSYRLAGTYEQYF. The CDR3 bases are TGTGCCAGCAGCTATCGACTAGCGGGAACCTACGAGCAGTACTTC.

As regards this clonotype: This may come from a read error, since a much larger clone is one base off. The chain uses TRBV30 and TRBJ2-1; tentatively, D is TRBD1 (6 bases). The CDR3 sequence is 15 residues long. CDR1 GTSNPN and CDR2 SVGIG come from the germline V gene (reference sequence). CDR3 sequence reads: CAWSEGQSSCNEQFF. The CDR3 coding sequence is TGTGCCTGGAGTGAAGGACAGAGCTCCTGCAATGAGCAGTTCTTC.

At least ten counts were recorded for this clonotype. J is TRBJ1-1 and V is TRBV30; D possibly corresponds to TRBD1 (6 bases). The CDR3 covers 15 residues. V was shortened by 5 bases and J by 6 bases, with 22 bases between the two germline ends. CDR1 and CDR2 from the germline V gene are GTSNPN and SVGIG (reference sequence). The CDR3 is CAWGGETGRLAEAFF. CDR3 DNA sequence: TGTGCCTGGGGAGGCGAAACAGGGCGGTTGGCTGAAGCTTTCTTT. Variable domain in full (rest from reference TRBV30 and TRBJ1-1): SQTIHQWPATLVQPVGSPLSLECTVEGTSNPNLYWYRQAAGRGLQLLFYSVGIGQISSEVPQNLSASRPQDRQFILSSKKLLLSDSGFYLCAWGGETGRLAEAFFGQGTRLTVV.

This clonotype was observed once. It may be a read error: a sequence one base away is much more abundant. The chain uses TRBV7-9 and TRBJ1-1, with D possibly being TRBD1 (5 bases). The CDR3 is made up of 12 amino acids. The germline CDR1 and CDR2 sequences are SEHNR and FQNEAQ (reference sequence). Deletions cut 5 bases from V and 7 bases from J, with 11 bases between. The CDR3: CASSSQGNEAFF. CDR3 coding DNA: TGTGCCAGCAGCAGCCAGGGCAATGAAGCTTTCTTT.

DNA of the CDR3: TGTGCCAGCAGTGAAGTGAGGGGGTATAACTACGAGCAGTACTTC. It encodes CASSEVRGYNYEQYF. V and J are TRBV6-1 and TRBJ2-7, with D tentatively TRBD1 (6 bases). CDR3 length: 15 residues. Germline V gene sequence: CDR1 MNHNS, CDR2 SASEGT. Trimming removed 1 base at V and 3 bases at J, with 13 bases between.

About this clonotype itself: A read error may be the cause here, since a much bigger clone is one base away. The chain employs TRBV7-9 and TRBJ2-3, with 7 bases matching TRBD1. In germline, CDR1 is SEHNR, CDR2 FQNEAQ (reference sequence). This CDR3 spans 15 amino acids. CDR3 sequence: CASSSPGQSTDTPYF. The CDR3 region has the DNA TGTGCCAGCAGCTCACCGGGACAGAGCACAGATACGCCGTATTTT.

This clonotype was observed a few times. This chain connects TRBV5-4 to TRBJ1-1; D is uncertain. V lost 0 bases, J lost 2 bases, and 8 bases lay in between. This CDR3 has 14 amino acids. Germline CDR1 and CDR2: SGHNT and YYREEE (reference sequence). CDR3 amino acids: CASSLERSNTEAFF. CDR3 nucleotides: TGTGCCAGCAGCTTGGAGCGCAGCAACACTGAAGCTTTCTTT.

This clonotype was found many times. The chain employs TRBV4-3 and TRBJ2-5; D perhaps matches TRBD2 (5 bases). This CDR3 comprises 14 residues. The V gene lost 1 base and the J gene lost 5 bases, with 11 bases spanning the gap. Per germline, CDR1 LGHNA and CDR2 YSLEER. The CDR3 DNA is TGCGCCAGCAGCCAAGGATCTAGCTTGGAGACCCAGTACTTC. Its protein is CASSQGSSLETQYF.

The chain links TRBV6-2 or TRBV6-3 to TRBJ2-2; TRBD1 matches at 8 bases. V shed 0 bases, J shed 3 bases, and the junction held 9 bases outside the gene matches. Germline V gene sequence: CDR1 MNHEY, CDR2 SVGEGT. This CDR3 comprises 18 residues. CDR3 in DNA: TGTGCCAGCAGTTACTCGATCCTATCGGACAGGGACACCGGGGAGCTGTTTTTT. Translation: CASSYSILSDRDTGELFF.

The sample holds many counts of this clonotype. The chain carries TRBV6-5 and TRBJ1-3; TRBD1 matches 8 bases. The CDR3 runs to 16 residues. V shed 0 bases and J 3 bases; nucleotides not matched to a gene: 4. Germline CDR1 and CDR2: MNHEY and SVGAGI. CDR3 in DNA: TGTGCCAGCAGTTACTCGACAGGGGAAGGTGGAAACACCATATATTTT. Its translation: CASSYSTGEGGNTIYF.